The clone carrying this TCR beta chain came up once. Data came from immunoSEQ multiplex PCR; TCRdb stores just in-frame clones and leaves some out. The data hold some 120,000 clones, with 85% to 95% observed a single time. Germline values: CDR1 WSHSY, CDR2 SAAADI. V shed 10 bases, J shed 1 base, and the junction held 8 bases outside the gene matches. This CDR3 has 14 amino acids. The sample belongs to a study of control samples from healthy donors and cancer patients. This sequence joins TRBV10-2 and TRBJ2-7, with 9 bases fitting TRBD1. The sequenced sample was blood. The clonotype comes from a man aged 30 to 45 in good health. CDR3 nucleotide sequence: TGCGCCACCGAGGGACAGGGTACATCCTACGAGCAGTACTTC. Translating it yields CATEGQGTSYEQYF.